These 10 T cell receptor beta chains came from one sample sequenced in a study of T cells expressing NK-cell markers. Reprocessing the 5' RACE reads, TCRdb reports a single entry for every CDR3 protein and omits DNA. Seen in this sample are 550,000 to 600,000 distinct CDR3 sequences; the ten most common clones hold less than 4.5%. Sequencing used blood T cells: a sorted CD56 or NKG2C T cell subset, CD4+ or CD8+ T cells, or bulk PBMC T cells (not recorded which). Receptors were obtained from a man aged 18 to 35 in good health.

CDR3 residues: CASSFRGGDLSNQPQHF. The V call is TRBV27, the J call TRBJ1-5; TCRdb selects TRBD1, and the lack of DNA leaves this call unchecked. CDR3 size: 17 residues. CDR1 and CDR2 from the germline V gene are MNHEY and SMNVEV (reference sequence).

The chain carries TRBV20-1 and TRBJ2-5; TCRdb calls TRBD2, which cannot be checked without DNA. Germline-derived CDR1 and CDR2 are DFQATT and SNEGSKA (reference sequence). This CDR3 contains 17 residues. This chain's CDR3 is CSARPASGRPGGETQYF.

The chain employs TRBV5-1 and TRBJ2-1; TCRdb outputs TRBD2, but without DNA this stays unchecked. Germline V gene lookup returns CDR1 SGHRS and CDR2 YFSETQ. CDR3 length: 16 amino acids. Here the CDR3 reads CASSFYSGSPYNEQFF. Based on the CDR3 plus reference TRBV5-1 and TRBJ2-1, the full variable domain is KAGVTQTPRYLIKTRGQQVTLSCSPISGHRSVSWYQQTPGQGLQFLFEYFSETQRNKGNFPGRFSGRQFSNSRSEMNVSTLELGDSALYLCASSFYSGSPYNEQFFGPGTRLTVL.

The rearrangement joins TRBV7-8 to TRBJ2-5. Germline loops: CDR1 SGHVS, CDR2 FQNEAQ. CDR3 length: 13 amino acids. The CDR3 region is CASSSYAKETQYF.

V and J are TRBV20-1 and TRBJ2-5; no DNA is available, so the TRBD1 call from TCRdb remains unchecked. CDR1 and CDR2 (germline): DFQATT, SNEGSKA (reference sequence). The CDR3 is made up of 14 amino acids. This CDR3 reads CSLAPPEAVETQYF.

CDR3 protein: CASSQGQEAGELFF. This chain connects TRBV6-2 or TRBV6-3 to TRBJ2-2; TCRdb reports TRBD1, a call that lacks DNA to check it against. The length of the CDR3 is 14 residues. CDR1 is MNHEY, CDR2 SVGEGT, per germline.

The rearrangement uses TRBV6-2 or TRBV6-3 and TRBJ2-1; checking the TCRdb D call of TRBD2 is not possible without DNA. Germline V CDR1 and CDR2: MNHEY, SVGEGT. The CDR3 has 16 amino acids. This CDR3 is CASSYSSLAGGPEQFF.

The rearrangement joins TRBV3-1 to TRBJ2-1; TCRdb's D call of TRBD2 is untestable without DNA. CDR3 length: 17 amino acids. CDR1 is LGHDT and CDR2 is YNNKEL in the germline V gene (reference sequence). The CDR3 loop reads CASSQGLAGVQGGEQFF.

The V gene is TRBV5-1, the J gene TRBJ2-7; TCRdb's assignment of TRBD2 cannot be checked, as there is no DNA. Germline lookup yields CDR1 SGHRS and CDR2 YFSETQ. This CDR3 contains 14 residues. The CDR3 spells CASTSGTGEWEQYF.

The genes are TRBV7-9 and TRBJ2-3; TCRdb lists TRBD2, though no DNA is available to test this call. The CDR3 is made up of 14 amino acids. Germline V lookup: CDR1 SEHNR, CDR2 FQNEAQ (reference sequence). The CDR3 region is CASSSRTQTDTQYF.